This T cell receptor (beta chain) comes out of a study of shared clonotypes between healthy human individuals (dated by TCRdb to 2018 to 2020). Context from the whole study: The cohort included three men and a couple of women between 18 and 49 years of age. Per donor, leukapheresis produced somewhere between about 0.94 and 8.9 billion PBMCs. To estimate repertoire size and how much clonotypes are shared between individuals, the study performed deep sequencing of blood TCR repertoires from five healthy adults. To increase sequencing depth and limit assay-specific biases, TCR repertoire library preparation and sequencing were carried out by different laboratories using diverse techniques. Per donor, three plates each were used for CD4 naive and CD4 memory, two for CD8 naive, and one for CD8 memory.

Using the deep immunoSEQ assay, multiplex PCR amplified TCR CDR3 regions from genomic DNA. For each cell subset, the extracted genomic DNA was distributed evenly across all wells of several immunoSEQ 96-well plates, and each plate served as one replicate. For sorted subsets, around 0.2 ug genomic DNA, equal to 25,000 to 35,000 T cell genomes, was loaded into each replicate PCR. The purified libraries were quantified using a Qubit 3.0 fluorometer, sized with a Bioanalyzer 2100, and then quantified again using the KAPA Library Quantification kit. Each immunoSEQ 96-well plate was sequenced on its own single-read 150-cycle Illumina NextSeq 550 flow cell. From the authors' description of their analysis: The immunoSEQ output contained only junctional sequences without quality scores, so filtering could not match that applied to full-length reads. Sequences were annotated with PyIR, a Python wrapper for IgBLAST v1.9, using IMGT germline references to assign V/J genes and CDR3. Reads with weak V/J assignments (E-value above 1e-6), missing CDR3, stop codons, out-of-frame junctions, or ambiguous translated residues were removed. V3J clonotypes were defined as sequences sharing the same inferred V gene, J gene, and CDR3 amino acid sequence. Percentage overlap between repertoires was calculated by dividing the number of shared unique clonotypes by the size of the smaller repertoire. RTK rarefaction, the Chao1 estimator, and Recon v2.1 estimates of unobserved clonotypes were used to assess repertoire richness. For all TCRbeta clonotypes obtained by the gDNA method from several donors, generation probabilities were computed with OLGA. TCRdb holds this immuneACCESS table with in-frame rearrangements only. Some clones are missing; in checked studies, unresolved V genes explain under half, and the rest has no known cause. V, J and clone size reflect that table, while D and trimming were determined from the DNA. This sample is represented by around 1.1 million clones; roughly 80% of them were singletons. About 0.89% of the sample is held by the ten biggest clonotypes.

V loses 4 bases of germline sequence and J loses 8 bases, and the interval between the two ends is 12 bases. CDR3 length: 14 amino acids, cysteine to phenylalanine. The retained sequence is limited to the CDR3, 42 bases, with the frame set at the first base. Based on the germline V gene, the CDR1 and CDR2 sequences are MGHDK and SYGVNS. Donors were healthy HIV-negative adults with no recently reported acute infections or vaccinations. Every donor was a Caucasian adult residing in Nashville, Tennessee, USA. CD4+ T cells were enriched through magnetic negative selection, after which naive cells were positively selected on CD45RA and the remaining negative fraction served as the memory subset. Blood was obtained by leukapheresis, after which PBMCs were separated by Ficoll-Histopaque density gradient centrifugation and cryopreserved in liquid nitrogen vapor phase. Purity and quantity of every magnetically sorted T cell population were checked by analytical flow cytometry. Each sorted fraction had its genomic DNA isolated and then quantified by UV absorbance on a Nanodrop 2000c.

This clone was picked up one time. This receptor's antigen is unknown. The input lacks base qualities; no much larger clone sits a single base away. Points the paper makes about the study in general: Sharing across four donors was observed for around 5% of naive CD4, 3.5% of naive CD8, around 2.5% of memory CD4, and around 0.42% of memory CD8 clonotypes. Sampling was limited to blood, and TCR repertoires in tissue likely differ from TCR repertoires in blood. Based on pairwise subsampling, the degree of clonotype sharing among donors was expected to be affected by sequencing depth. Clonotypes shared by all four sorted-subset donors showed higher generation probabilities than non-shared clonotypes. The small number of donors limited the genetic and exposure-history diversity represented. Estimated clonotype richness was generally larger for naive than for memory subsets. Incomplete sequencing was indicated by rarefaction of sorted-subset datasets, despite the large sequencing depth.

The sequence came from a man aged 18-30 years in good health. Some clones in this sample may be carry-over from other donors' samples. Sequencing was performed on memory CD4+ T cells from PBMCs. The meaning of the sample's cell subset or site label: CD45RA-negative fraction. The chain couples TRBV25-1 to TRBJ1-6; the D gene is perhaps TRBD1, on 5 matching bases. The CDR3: CASSAPWGDSPLHF. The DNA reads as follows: TGTGCCAGCAGTGCCCCGTGGGGGGATTCACCCCTCCACTTT.